This entry features one TCR beta chain sequence. V lost 6 bases, J lost 1 base, and 5 bases stayed unmatched. The CDR3 has 15 amino acids. The germline V gene encodes CDR1 SNHLY and CDR2 FYNNEI. The method was immunoSEQ multiplex PCR; TCRdb's version includes in-frame clones alone and lacks a portion of them. Of some 9,500 clones in the sample, more than 25% were seen once. This sample was taken from a study of graft-versus-host responses after intestinal transplantation. Broader study findings: Early post-transplant HvG declines were associated with peak circulating GvH clone levels.

There were approximately 200,000 CFSE-labeled responder cells plated together with approximately 200,000 irradiated, violet-dye-labeled stimulator cells. The sequence was collected from a human patient who received an intestinal transplant. The chain couples TRBV2 to TRBJ2-2; 7 bases align to TRBD1. The source was alloreactive CD8+ T cells from a mixed lymphocyte reaction culture, collected before intestinal transplant. Documented subset: CFSE-low proliferating T cells sorted from roughly six-day pre-transplant mixed lymphocyte reaction (GvH or HvG direction). The CDR3 DNA follows: TGTGCCAGCAGCGGCTGGACAGGGAACACCGGGGAGCTGTTTTTT. Translated, it gives CASSGWTGNTGELFF. Filled out from reference TRBV2 and TRBJ2-2, the complete variable domain reads EPEVTQTPSHQVTQMGQEVILRCVPISNHLYFYWYRQILGQKVEFLVSFYNNEISEKSEIFDDQFSVERPDGSNFTLKIRSTKLEDSAMYFCASSGWTGNTGELFFGEGSRLTVL.